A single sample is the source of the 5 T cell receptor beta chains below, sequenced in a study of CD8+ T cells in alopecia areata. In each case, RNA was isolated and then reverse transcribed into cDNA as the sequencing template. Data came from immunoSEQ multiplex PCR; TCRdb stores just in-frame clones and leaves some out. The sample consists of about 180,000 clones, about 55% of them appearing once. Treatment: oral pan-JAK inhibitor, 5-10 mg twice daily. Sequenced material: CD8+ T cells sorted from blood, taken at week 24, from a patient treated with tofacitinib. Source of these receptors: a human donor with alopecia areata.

Written as DNA, the CDR3 is TGCAGCGTTGAAGATCTTGGACAGACCCCCTACGAGCAGTACTTC. This codes for CSVEDLGQTPYEQYF. The chain carries TRBV29-1 and TRBJ2-7; D may be TRBD1 (6 bases). This CDR3 has 15 amino acids. V was cut by 0 bases and J by 2 bases, with 14 bases left in between. Germline CDR1 and CDR2: SQVTM and ANQGSEA.

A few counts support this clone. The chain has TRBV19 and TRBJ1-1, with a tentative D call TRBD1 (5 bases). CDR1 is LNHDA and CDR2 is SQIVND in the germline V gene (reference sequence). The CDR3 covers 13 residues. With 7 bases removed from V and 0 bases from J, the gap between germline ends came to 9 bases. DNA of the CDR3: TGTGCCAGTAATGGGGGAATGAACACTGAAGCTTTCTTT. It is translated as CASNGGMNTEAFF.

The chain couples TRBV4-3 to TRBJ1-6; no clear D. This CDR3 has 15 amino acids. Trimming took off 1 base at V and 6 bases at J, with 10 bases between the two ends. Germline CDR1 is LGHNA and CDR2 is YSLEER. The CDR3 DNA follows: TGCGCCAGCAGCCAAGGCCCTGATGGTAATTCACCCCTCCACTTT. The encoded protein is CASSQGPDGNSPLHF.

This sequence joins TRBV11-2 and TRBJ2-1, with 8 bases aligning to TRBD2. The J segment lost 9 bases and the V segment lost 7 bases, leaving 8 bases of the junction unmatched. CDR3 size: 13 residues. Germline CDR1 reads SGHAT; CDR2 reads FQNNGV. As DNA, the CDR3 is TGTGCCAGCATCCGGGGGGGAAAGGGTGAGCAGTTCTTC. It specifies CASIRGGKGEQFF.

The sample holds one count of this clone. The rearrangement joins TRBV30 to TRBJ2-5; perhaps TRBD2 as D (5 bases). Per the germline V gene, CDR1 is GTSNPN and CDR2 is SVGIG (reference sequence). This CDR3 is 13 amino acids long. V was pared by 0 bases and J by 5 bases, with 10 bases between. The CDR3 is CAWSVLLGETQYF. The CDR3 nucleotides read TGTGCCTGGAGTGTATTACTAGGGGAGACCCAGTACTTC. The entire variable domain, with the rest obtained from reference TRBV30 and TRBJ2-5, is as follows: SQTIHQWPATLVQPVGSPLSLECTVEGTSNPNLYWYRQAAGRGLQLLFYSVGIGQISSEVPQNLSASRPQDRQFILSSKKLLLSDSGFYLCAWSVLLGETQYFGPGTRLLVL.